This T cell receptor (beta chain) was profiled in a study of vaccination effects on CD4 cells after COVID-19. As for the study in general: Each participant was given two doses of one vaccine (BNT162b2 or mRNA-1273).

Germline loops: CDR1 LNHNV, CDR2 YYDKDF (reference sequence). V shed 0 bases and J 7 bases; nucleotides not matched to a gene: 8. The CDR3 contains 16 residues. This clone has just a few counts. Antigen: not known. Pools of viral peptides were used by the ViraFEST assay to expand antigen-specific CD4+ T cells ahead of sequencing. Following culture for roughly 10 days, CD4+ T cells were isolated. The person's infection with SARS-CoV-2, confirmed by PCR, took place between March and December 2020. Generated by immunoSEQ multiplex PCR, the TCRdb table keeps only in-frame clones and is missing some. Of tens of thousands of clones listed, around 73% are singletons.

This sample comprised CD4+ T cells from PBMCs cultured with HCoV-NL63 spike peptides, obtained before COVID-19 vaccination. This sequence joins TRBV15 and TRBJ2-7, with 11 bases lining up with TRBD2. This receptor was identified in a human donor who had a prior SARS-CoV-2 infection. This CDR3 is CATSRDTLAGVAEQYF. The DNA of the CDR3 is TGTGCCACCAGCAGAGATACACTAGCGGGAGTGGCGGAGCAGTACTTC.